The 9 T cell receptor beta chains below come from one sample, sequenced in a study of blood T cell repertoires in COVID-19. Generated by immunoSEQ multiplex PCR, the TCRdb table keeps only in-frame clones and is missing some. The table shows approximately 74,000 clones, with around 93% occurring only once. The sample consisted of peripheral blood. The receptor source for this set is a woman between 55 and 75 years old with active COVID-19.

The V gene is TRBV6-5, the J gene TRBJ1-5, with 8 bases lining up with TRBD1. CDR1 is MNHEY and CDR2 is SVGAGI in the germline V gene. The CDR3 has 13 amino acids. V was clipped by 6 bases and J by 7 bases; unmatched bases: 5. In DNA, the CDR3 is TGTGCCAGCAGCAGGGGGCCTCGGCAGCCCCAGCATTTT. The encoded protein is CASSRGPRQPQHF.

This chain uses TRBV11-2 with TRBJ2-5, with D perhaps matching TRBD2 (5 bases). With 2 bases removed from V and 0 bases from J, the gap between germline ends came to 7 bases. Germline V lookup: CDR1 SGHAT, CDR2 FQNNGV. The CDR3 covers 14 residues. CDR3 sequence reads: CASSLTGNQETQYF. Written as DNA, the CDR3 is TGTGCCAGCAGCTTAACGGGAAACCAAGAGACCCAGTACTTC.

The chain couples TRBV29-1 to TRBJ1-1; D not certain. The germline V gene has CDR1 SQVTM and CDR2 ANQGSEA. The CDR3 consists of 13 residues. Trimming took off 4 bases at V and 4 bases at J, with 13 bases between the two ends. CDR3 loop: CSVAHQVGTEAFF. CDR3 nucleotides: TGCAGCGTTGCCCATCAGGTTGGCACTGAAGCTTTCTTT. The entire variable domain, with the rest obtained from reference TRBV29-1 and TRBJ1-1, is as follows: SAVISQKPSRDICQRGTSLTIQCQVDSQVTMMFWYRQQPGQSLTLIATANQGSEATYESGFVIDKFPISRPNLTFSTLTVSNMSPEDSSIYLCSVAHQVGTEAFFGQGTRLTVV.

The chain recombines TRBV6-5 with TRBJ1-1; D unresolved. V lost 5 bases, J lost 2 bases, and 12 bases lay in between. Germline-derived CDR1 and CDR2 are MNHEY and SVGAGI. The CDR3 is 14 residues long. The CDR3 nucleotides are TGTGCCAGCAGTCTAGCGGGCCTAAACACTGAAGCTTTCTTT. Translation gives CASSLAGLNTEAFF.

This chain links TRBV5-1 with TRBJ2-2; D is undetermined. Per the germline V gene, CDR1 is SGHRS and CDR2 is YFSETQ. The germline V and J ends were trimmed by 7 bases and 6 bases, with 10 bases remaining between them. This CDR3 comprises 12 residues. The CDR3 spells CASYAYPGELFF. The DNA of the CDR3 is TGCGCCAGCTACGCCTATCCCGGGGAGCTGTTTTTT.

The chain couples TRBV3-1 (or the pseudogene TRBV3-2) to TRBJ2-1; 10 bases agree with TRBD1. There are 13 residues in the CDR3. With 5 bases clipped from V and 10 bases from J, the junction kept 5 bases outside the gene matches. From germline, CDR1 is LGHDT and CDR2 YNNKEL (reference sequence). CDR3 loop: CASSSTGGVEQFF. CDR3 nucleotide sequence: TGTGCCAGCAGCTCGACAGGGGGCGTGGAGCAGTTCTTC.

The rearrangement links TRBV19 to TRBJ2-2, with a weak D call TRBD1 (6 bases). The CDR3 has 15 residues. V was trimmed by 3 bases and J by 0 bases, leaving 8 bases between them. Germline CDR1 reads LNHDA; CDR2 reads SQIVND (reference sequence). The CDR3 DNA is TGTGCCAGTAGTATGGGACAAACGAACACCGGGGAGCTGTTTTTT. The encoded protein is CASSMGQTNTGELFF. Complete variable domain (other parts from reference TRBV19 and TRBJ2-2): DGGITQSPKYLFRKEGQNVTLSCEQNLNHDAMYWYRQDPGQGLRLIYYSQIVNDFQKGDIAEGYSVSREKKESFPLTVTSAQKNPTAFYLCASSMGQTNTGELFFGEGSRLTVL.

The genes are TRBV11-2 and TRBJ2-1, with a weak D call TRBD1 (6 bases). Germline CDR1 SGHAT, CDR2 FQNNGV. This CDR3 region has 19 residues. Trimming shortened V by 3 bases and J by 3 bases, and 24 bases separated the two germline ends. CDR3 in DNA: TGTGCCAGCAGCTTGGCAGGGGAACGAGGTAGGGTAATCTACAATGAGCAGTTCTTC. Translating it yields CASSLAGERGRVIYNEQFF.

CDR3 nucleotide sequence: TGTGCCAGCAGTCTGGAGCGGGCTCAAGAGACCCAGTACTTC. Protein: CASSLERAQETQYF. The chain couples TRBV2 to TRBJ2-5; D may be TRBD2 (6 bases). Trimming cost V 5 bases and J 2 bases, with 12 bases left between them. Germline CDR1 SNHLY, CDR2 FYNNEI. The CDR3 runs to 14 residues.